This paragraph covers one TCR beta chain sequence. Its matching antigen is unknown. Sequencing used immunoSEQ multiplex PCR; TCRdb keeps in-frame clones, though not all of them. The sample includes fewer than 60,000 clones, 94% of them seen just once. This CDR3 has 15 residues. Trimming removed 4 bases from V and 5 bases from J; junction bases left unmatched: 10. Looked up from germline, CDR1 is SGDLS and CDR2 is YYNGEE. This record comes from a study of cytomegalovirus exposure and HLA in healthy donors. Overall study results and limits: In vitro confirmation showed three CMV-associated chains to be CMV antigen specific.

The sequencing sample was made of PBMCs. The TCR comes from a woman aged 18-35 years in good health and CMV-seropositive. This chain joins TRBV9 and TRBJ1-2; 8 bases line up with TRBD1. The CDR3 region has the DNA TGTGCCAGCAGCCAGACTACAGGGGGGGAATATGGCTACACCTTC. Its translation: CASSQTTGGEYGYTF.